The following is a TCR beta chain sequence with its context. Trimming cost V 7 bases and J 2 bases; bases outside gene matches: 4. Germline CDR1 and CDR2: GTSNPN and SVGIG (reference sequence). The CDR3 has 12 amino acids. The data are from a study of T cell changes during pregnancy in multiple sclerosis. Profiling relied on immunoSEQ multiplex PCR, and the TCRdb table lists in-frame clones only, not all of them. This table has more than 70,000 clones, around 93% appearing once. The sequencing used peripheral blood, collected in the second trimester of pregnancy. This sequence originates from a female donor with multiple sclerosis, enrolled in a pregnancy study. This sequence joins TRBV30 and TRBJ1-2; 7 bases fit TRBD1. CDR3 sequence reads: CASGQRNYGYTF. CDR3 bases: TGTGCCTCGGGACAGAGAAACTATGGCTACACCTTC.